This T cell receptor (beta chain) was sequenced for a study of blood T cell repertoires in COVID-19. Study overall: Material from acute and convalescent COVID-19 was sourced from the United States, Italy and Spain.

TCRdb keeps only in-frame clones here, not all; method: immunoSEQ multiplex PCR. Altogether 150,000 to 200,000 clones are present, around 73% being singletons, with the ten largest covering 15% to 20%. The sample consisted of PBMCs or T cells enriched from blood (not recorded which). This sequence was found in a woman aged 45-59 years who had recovered from COVID-19.

CDR3 sequence reads: CASSLAGGLSSYEQYF. For the CDR3, the DNA is TGTGCCAGCAGCCTGGCCGGCGGGCTGAGCTCCTACGAGCAGTACTTC. The chain has TRBV7-8 and TRBJ2-7; a weak D match, TRBD2 (5 bases). This CDR3 is built from 16 residues. The V gene's germline CDR1 is SGHVS and CDR2 FQNEAQ. V lost 5 bases and J lost 0, with 17 bases in between.